This note documents a single TCR beta chain sequence. This clonotype showed up just a few times. There is no known antigen for this receptor. No base quality values were provided; no much bigger clone lies one nucleotide off. Ficoll-Paque density gradient centrifugation was used to isolate PBMCs. These reads were obtained on an Illumina NovaSeq 6000. cDNA libraries for TCRalpha and TCRbeta were prepared by 5'RACE using constant-segment primers, with sample barcodes and unique molecular identifiers added. RNA was extracted from every sample with Trizol reagent. The libraries were amplified in two PCR steps, and the second step added a second sample barcode and Illumina TruSeq adapters. Sequencing of the libraries was done on an Illumina NovaSeq, producing 2 x 150 bp paired-end reads. From the authors' description of their analysis: Demultiplexing of reads and collapsing into UMI-guided consensus sequences were performed with migec v1.2.7. Using mixcr v2.1.11, UMI consensuses were aligned to TRA and TRB V and J templates and then assembled into clonotypes. A clonotype was counted as expanded or contracted only when both edgeR and NoisET called the clonotype significant, with the noise models trained on biological replicates. For edgeR calls, the cutoffs were a false discovery rate-adjusted p below 0.01 and a log2 fold-change threshold of 1. As an exploratory analysis of dynamics, PCA with hierarchical clustering was applied to max-normalized trajectories of the 1000 most abundant clonotypes. Separately sequenced CD4+ and CD8+ repertoires were used to assign the CD4 or CD8 phenotype of responding clones. TCRdb reanalyzed the raw reads on its own, using fastp at Q25 for trimming and MiXCR for clone calling, and kept in-frame beta chains. One record per CDR3 amino acid sequence lists the most common genes and DNA. The V and J calls reflect TCRdb's pipeline rather than the authors' work. This sample comprises approximately 350,000 distinct CDR3 sequences, around 13% of them detected only once. The leading ten clones occupy 20% to 25% of the sample.

The data were obtained in a study of T-cell memory formation after mild COVID-19 listed by TCRdb under 2021. At the level of the whole study: TCR sequence clusters from the two donors were largely donor specific. In two donors, T-cell clones that expanded and contracted after mild COVID-19 were followed by sequencing TCRalpha and TCRbeta repertoires longitudinally. Two young, previously healthy adult volunteers made up the cohort, one male and one female. General findings and caveats noted by the study authors: Some responding clones were detected in pre-infection memory, suggesting pre-existing cross-reactive memory T cells joined the SARS-CoV-2 response. Contracting CD4+ clones turned up mainly in the CM and EM memory subsets, whereas EMRA was where CD8+ clones were enriched. From day 15 to 85, contracting clones showed balanced CD4/CD8 phenotypes, whereas a second wave of clones that expanded from day 15 to 37 leaned towards CD4+. SARS-CoV-2 specificity of the second-wave clones peaking on day 37 was not confirmed. The study covered only a couple of mild cases, and larger cohorts including severe cases with pre-infection samples were considered necessary.

From a lookup of the germline V gene (reference sequence), CDR1 and CDR2 are DFQATT and SNEGSKA. The CDR3 numbers 15 residues from cysteine through phenylalanine. The DNA shown is the 45-base CDR3, in frame from base 1. Germline trimming: 3 bases from V, 5 bases from J; junction bases outside gene matches: 12. The sequence was collected from a man aged 18-30 years who had mild COVID-19 (a few samples of this study predate the infection). The sample titles of this study are shuffled in the database, so cell type and time point are left out; the donor was told from shared clones. Recombination joined TRBV20-1 with TRBJ1-1; 7 bases in between match TRBD1. Specimen: PBMCs or a T cell subset sorted from them (not recorded which). The DNA reads as follows: TGCAGTGCTAGGGGGACAGCCGGGGAAAGGACTGAAGCTTTCTTT. This sequence encodes CSARGTAGERTEAFF.